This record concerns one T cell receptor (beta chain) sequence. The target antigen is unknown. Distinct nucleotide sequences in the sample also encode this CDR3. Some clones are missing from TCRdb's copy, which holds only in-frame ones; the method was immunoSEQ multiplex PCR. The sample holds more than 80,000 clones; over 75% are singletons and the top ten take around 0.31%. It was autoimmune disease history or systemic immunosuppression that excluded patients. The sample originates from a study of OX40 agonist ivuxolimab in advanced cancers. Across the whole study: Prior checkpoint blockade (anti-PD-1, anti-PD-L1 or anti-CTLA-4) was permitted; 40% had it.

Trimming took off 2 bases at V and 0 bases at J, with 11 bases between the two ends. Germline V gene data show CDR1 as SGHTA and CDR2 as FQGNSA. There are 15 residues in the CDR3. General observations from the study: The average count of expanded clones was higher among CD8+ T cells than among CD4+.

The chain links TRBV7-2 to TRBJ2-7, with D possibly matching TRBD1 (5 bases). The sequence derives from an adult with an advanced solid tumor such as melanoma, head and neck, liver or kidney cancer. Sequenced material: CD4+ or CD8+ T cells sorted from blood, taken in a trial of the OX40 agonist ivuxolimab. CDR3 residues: CASSLQGLGSYEQYF. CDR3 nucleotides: TGTGCCAGCAGCTTACAGGGCCTAGGCTCCTACGAGCAGTACTTC.